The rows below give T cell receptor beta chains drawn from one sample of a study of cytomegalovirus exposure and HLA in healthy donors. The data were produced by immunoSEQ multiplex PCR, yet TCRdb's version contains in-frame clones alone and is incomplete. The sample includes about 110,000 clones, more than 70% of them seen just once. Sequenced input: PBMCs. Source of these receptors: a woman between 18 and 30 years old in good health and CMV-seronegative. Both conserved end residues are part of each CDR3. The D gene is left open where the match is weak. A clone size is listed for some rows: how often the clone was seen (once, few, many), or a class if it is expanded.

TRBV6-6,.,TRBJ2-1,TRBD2,TGTGCCAGCAGCCCTCTAGCGGGGGCTTACAATGAGCAGTTCTTC,CASSPLAGAYNEQFF
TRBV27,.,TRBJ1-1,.,TGTGCCAGCAGTTTAGAAGGGGGTGCTTTCTTT,CASSLEGGAFF
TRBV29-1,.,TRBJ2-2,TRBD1,TGCAGCGTTGAATGGGACAGGGGGCGCGCCGGGGAGCTGTTTTTT,CSVEWDRGRAGELFF
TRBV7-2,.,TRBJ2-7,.,TGTGCCAGCAGCATCAGGTCCCGACCCTACGAGCAGTACTTC,CASSIRSRPYEQYF
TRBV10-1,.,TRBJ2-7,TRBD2,TGCGCCAGCAGAAGCGGGAGGAACTACGAGCAGTACTTC,CASRSGRNYEQYF
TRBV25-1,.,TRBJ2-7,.,TGTGCCAGCAGCCCCCCGGGGGGCAGGGGCTACGAGCAGTACTTC,CASSPPGGRGYEQYF
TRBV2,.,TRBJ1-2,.,TGTGCCAGCACATACAGGGTAGATGGCTACACCTTC,CASTYRVDGYTF
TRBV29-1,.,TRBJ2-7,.,TGCAGCGCAGGGGGAGGAGGCGAGCAGTACTTC,CSAGGGGEQYF
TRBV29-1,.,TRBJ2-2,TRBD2,TGCAGCGTTGAACGGCTAGCGGGCACCGGGGAGCTGTTTTTT,CSVERLAGTGELFF
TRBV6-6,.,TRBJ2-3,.,TGTGCTGGAGGCGGAATCACAGATACGCAGTATTTT,CAGGGITDTQYF
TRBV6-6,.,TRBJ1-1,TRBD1,TGTGCCAGCATAACGCCTGACAGGGGGCGGACTGAAGCTTTCTTT,CASITPDRGRTEAFF
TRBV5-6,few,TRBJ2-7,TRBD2,TGTGCCAGCAGCTCTCCGTCGGGACTAGCGAGATTGGGCGAGCAGTACTTC,CASSSPSGLARLGEQYF
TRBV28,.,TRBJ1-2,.,TGTGCCAGCATCCAAGCCCCACAGAACTATGGCTACACCTTC,CASIQAPQNYGYTF
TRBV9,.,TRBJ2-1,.,TGTGCCAGCAGCGTAGTTGTTGCACAGCCGAATGAGCAGTTCTTC,CASSVVVAQPNEQFF
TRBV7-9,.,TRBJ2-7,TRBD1,TGTGCCAGCAGCCTCGGGGGACAGGGGGCTCCCAGGGCCGAGCAGTACTTC,CASSLGGQGAPRAEQYF
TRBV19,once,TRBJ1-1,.,TGTGCCAGTAGCCATCAATTAGCCGACACTGAAGCTTTCTTT,CASSHQLADTEAFF
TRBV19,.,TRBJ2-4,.,TGTGCCAGTAGTATGTCAGGGGGACTAGCCAAAAACATTCAGTACTTC,CASSMSGGLAKNIQYF
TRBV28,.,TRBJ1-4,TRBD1,TGTGCCAGCAGAACAGGGGATAGGGAAAAACTGTTTTTT,CASRTGDREKLFF
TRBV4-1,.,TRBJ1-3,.,TGCGCCAGCAGCCCAGGAGCGGCCAGGGGAATAGCTGGAAACACCATATATTTT,CASSPGAARGIAGNTIYF
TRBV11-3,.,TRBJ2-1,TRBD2,TGTGCCAGCAGCGCGGGACTAGCGGGGGGTAATGAGCAGTTCTTC,CASSAGLAGGNEQFF
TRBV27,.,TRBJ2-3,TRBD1,TGTGCCAGCAGTCAACGAGGAACAGGGGCAGATACGCAGTATTTT,CASSQRGTGADTQYF
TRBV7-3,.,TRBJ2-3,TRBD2,TGTGCCAGCAGCTTAGGAGCGGGAATAACAAGCACAGATACGCAGTATTTT,CASSLGAGITSTDTQYF
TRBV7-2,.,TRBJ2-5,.,TGTGCCAGCAGCTTGCCGGGAGAGGAGCCAGAGACCCAGTACTTC,CASSLPGEEPETQYF
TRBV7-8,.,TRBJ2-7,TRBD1,TGTGCCAGCAGCCGAACAGGGGACTACGAGCAGTACTTC,CASSRTGDYEQYF
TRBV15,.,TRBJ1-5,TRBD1,TGTGCCACCAGCAGAGGCCGACAGGGACGGGGCAATCAGCCCCAGCATTTT,CATSRGRQGRGNQPQHF
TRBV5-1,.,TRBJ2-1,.,TGCGCCAGCAGCTTGGGGAGCTCCTACAATGAGCAGTTCTTC,CASSLGSSYNEQFF
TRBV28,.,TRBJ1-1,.,TGTGCCACCGAACCCCCCGGTCTGAACACTGAAGCTTTCTTT,CATEPPGLNTEAFF
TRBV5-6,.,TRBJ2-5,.,TGTGCCAGCAGCAGAGGGGGGGGAGAGACCCAGTACTTC,CASSRGGGETQYF
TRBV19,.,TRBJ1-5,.,TGTGCCAGTGACCTAAACCTATTCACAGGGCGCAATCAGCCCCAGCATTTT,CASDLNLFTGRNQPQHF
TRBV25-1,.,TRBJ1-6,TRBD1,TGTGCCAGCAGGGGACAGGAAAATTCACCCCTCCACTTT,CASRGQENSPLHF
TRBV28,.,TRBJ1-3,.,TGTGCCAGCAGTGGAGGGGTGCTTCGTTATGGAAACACCATATATTTT,CASSGGVLRYGNTIYF
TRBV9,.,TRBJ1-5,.,TGTGCCAGCAGCCCCTCAGGGGTCGGGTGGCAGCCCCAGCATTTT,CASSPSGVGWQPQHF
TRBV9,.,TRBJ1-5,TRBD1,TGTGCCAGCAGCACAGGGACAGAACACAATCAGCCCCAGCATTTT,CASSTGTEHNQPQHF
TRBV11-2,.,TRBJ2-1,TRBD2,TGTGCCAGCAGCTTAGTTTCGGGAGGGCCGGTTGAGCAGTTCTTC,CASSLVSGGPVEQFF
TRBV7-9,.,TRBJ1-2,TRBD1,TGTGCCAGCAGCACCCCGGGAACAGGGGGAGATGGCTACACCTTC,CASSTPGTGGDGYTF
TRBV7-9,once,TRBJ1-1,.,TGTGCCAGCACCTCGAGGGAGGGAGCTTTCTTT,CASTSREGAFF
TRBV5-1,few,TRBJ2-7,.,TGCGCCAGCAGCTTAGTCCAAGGCAGACACTACGAGCAGTACTTC,CASSLVQGRHYEQYF
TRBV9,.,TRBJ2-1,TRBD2,TGTGCCAGCAGCGTTCCACCCTCCAGCGGGAGGAGGAATGAGCAGTTCTTC,CASSVPPSSGRRNEQFF
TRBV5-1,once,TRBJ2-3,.,TGCGCCAGCAGCCCCAACACAGATACGCAGTATTTT,CASSPNTDTQYF
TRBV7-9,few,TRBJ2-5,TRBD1,TGTGCCAGCAGCTTAAGGGGGCTTAACGGTGAGACCCAGTACTTC,CASSLRGLNGETQYF
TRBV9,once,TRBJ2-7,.,TGTGCCAGCAGCGTAGATGGTTTCAGGGGAGAGCAGTACTTC,CASSVDGFRGEQYF
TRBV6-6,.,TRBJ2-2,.,TGTGCCGGGAGGAGTGACAACGCCGGGGAGCTGTTTTTT,CAGRSDNAGELFF
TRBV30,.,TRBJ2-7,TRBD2,TGTGCCTGGGCGCGGGAGGACGAGCAGTACTTC,CAWAREDEQYF
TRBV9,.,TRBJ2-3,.,TGTGCCAGCAGCGTAGGGGGGGCAGATACGCAGTATTTT,CASSVGGADTQYF
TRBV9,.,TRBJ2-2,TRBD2,TGTGCCAGCAGCCTTACTAGCGGGGGGGCCTACACCGGGGAGCTGTTTTTT,CASSLTSGGAYTGELFF
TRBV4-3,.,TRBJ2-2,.,TGCGCCAGCAGCCTCCGGCCCACAGGTTTCGGGGAGCTGTTTTTT,CASSLRPTGFGELFF
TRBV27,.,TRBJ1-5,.,TGTGCCAGCAGTTTATCACAGCCCCTCAATCAGCCCCAGCATTTT,CASSLSQPLNQPQHF